A few counts support the clone carrying this TCR beta chain. The entry originates in a study of radiotherapy plus CTLA-4 blockade in lung cancer. For the study at large: Objective responses emerged in over 15% of patients, and 31% attained disease control.

Lung cancer patients with chemo-refractory metastatic non-small-cell disease were given focal radiation plus CTLA-4 blockade with ipilimumab. Measured with immunoSEQ multiplex PCR; TCRdb has only the in-frame clones, and not every one. The profile shows around 80,000 clones, 74% of them singletons. CDR3 length: 14 residues. The ends were cut back, 0 bases at V and 4 bases at J, with 10 bases in the middle. Germline values: CDR1 MNHNY, CDR2 SVGAGI (reference sequence). This TCR was sampled from a human donor with non-small cell lung cancer whose response to radiotherapy plus ipilimumab could not be evaluated. The sequenced sample was peripheral blood, obtained from a patient treated with radiotherapy plus ipilimumab. This chain joins TRBV6-6 and TRBJ2-7; weak D call: TRBD2 (6 bases). Here the CDR3 DNA reads TGTGCCAGCAGTTACTCGGGCGGGGAGTACGAGCAGTACTTC. As protein: CASSYSGGEYEQYF.